The 28 T cell receptor beta chains in this list originate from one sample, sequenced in a study of T cells expressing NK-cell markers. TCRdb re-analyzed the 5' RACE reads; it lists each CDR3 protein once, without DNA. In all, the sample yields about 260,000 distinct CDR3 sequences. The source material was blood T cells: a sorted CD56 or NKG2C T cell subset, CD4+ or CD8+ T cells, or bulk PBMC T cells (not recorded which). The source of these receptors is a young man in good health.

The CDR3 is CASTLRTSGSEETQYF. The chain combines TRBV7-2 with TRBJ2-5; TCRdb's D gene call, TRBD2, goes unchecked for lack of DNA. CDR3 length equals 16 residues. Germline V gene data show CDR1 as SGHTA and CDR2 as FQGNSA.

The chain is built from TRBV18 and TRBJ2-7; with no DNA, the TCRdb D assignment of TRBD2 cannot be verified. CDR1 is KGHSH, CDR2 LQKENI, per germline. This CDR3 region has 14 residues. The CDR3 reads CASSPASGDYEQYF.

V usage is TRBV10-3 and J usage is TRBJ2-3; without DNA, the TCRdb call of TRBD2 cannot be checked. The length of the CDR3 is 16 residues. The V gene's germline CDR1 is ENHRY and CDR2 SYGVKD. This CDR3 reads CAISPRRTSEMDTQYF.

The rearrangement links TRBV5-4 to TRBJ2-4; TCRdb's assignment of TRBD2 cannot be checked, as there is no DNA. Germline CDR1 and CDR2: SGHNT and YYREEE (reference sequence). The length of the CDR3 is 17 residues. The CDR3 loop is CASSAGLVGGAKNIQYF.

The chain employs TRBV28 and TRBJ2-2; TCRdb names TRBD1, which stays unverified in the absence of DNA. Germline CDR1 and CDR2: MDHEN and SYDVKM. CDR3 length: 14 amino acids. CDR3 sequence: CATLGATNTGELFF.

V gene TRBV4-3 combines with J gene TRBJ2-7. CDR1 is LGHNA, CDR2 YSLEER, per germline. The CDR3 is 14 residues long. Here the CDR3 reads CASSQGALDYEQYF.

The V and J genes are TRBV19 and TRBJ2-1; as DNA is missing, the TRBD2 call by TCRdb cannot be tested. CDR3 size: 16 residues. Germline CDR1 LNHDA, CDR2 SQIVND (reference sequence). This CDR3 is CASSDPPNRLLNEQFF.

This chain connects TRBV11-3 to TRBJ2-1; TCRdb designates TRBD1, a call that cannot be tested without DNA. The germline V gene has CDR1 SGHNT and CDR2 YENEEA. This CDR3 has 15 amino acids. CDR3: CASSWGQGRQGEQFF.

This sequence joins TRBV20-1 and TRBJ1-2; the TRBD1 assignment by TCRdb is unverifiable without DNA. Germline loops: CDR1 DFQATT, CDR2 SNEGSKA (reference sequence). This CDR3 comprises 13 residues. This chain's CDR3 is CSARRGQVYGYTF.

The CDR3 reads CSAMWGSGTHEQFF. This chain joins TRBV20-1 and TRBJ2-1; no DNA is available, so the TRBD2 call from TCRdb remains unchecked. The germline gives CDR1 DFQATT, CDR2 SNEGSKA (reference sequence). CDR3 length equals 14 residues.

The CDR3 is CASSRSGRFYNEQFF. This chain links TRBV27 with TRBJ2-1; TCRdb's D call of TRBD2 is untestable without DNA. This CDR3 contains 15 residues. Looked up from germline, CDR1 is MNHEY and CDR2 is SMNVEV (reference sequence).

The rearrangement links TRBV6-5 to TRBJ2-5; TCRdb's assignment of TRBD2 cannot be checked, as there is no DNA. This CDR3 has 14 residues. Germline CDR1 reads MNHEY; CDR2 reads SVGAGI. CDR3: CASSYPGGPETQYF.

The chain combines TRBV6-1 with TRBJ2-1; the D call of TRBD2 rests on TCRdb alone, since no DNA is present to check it. Germline V gives CDR1 MNHNS, CDR2 SASEGT. The CDR3 has 13 residues. CDR3 amino acids: CASSEGVYNEQFF.

The chain recombines TRBV7-8 with TRBJ1-5; the TCRdb call, TRBD1, lacks DNA for checking. This CDR3 is 15 amino acids long. Per germline, CDR1 SGHVS and CDR2 FQNEAQ. The CDR3 loop reads CASREDRGRGQPQHF.

The CDR3 protein is CASSVRDYGYTF. This chain connects TRBV6-2 or TRBV6-3 to TRBJ1-2. This CDR3 is built from 12 residues. Germline lookup yields CDR1 MNHEY and CDR2 SVGEGT.

This chain uses TRBV12-3 or TRBV12-4 with TRBJ1-3. This CDR3 has 15 amino acids. The CDR3 protein is CASSLLVNSGNTIYF.

CDR3 region: CASSSGNTGELFF. V usage is TRBV5-1 and J usage is TRBJ2-2. Germline-derived CDR1 and CDR2 are SGHRS and YFSETQ. CDR3 length: 13 residues.

The V call is TRBV6-5, the J call TRBJ1-5; TCRdb designates TRBD1, a call that cannot be tested without DNA. Germline V gene data show CDR1 as MNHEY and CDR2 as SVGAGI. The CDR3 extends over 13 amino acids. CDR3 sequence: CASSSKGSQPQHF.

The V gene is TRBV6-5, the J gene TRBJ2-1. CDR3 size: 14 residues. Germline CDR1 reads MNHEY; CDR2 reads SVGAGI. The CDR3 region is CASQFLGVDNEQFF.

The rearrangement links TRBV28 to TRBJ2-3; TCRdb's D call of TRBD2 is untestable without DNA. The CDR3 runs 15 residues. Germline V gene lookup returns CDR1 MDHEN and CDR2 SYDVKM. The CDR3 loop is CASSQRLGGIDTQYF.

The chain recombines TRBV20-1 with TRBJ2-1. CDR1 DFQATT and CDR2 SNEGSKA come from the germline V gene (reference sequence). The CDR3 is 17 residues long. The CDR3 here is CSARDRLAGNLYNEQFF.

The chain recombines TRBV10-3 with TRBJ1-2. Germline V lookup: CDR1 ENHRY, CDR2 SYGVKD. The CDR3 has 13 residues. The CDR3 protein is CAISGTDPDGYTF.

The chain links TRBV12-3 or TRBV12-4 to TRBJ1-5; the TCRdb D gene call, TRBD1, has no DNA to confirm it. The CDR3 has 13 residues. The CDR3 spells CASRDSKRQPQHF.

CDR3 residues: CASSLEMVGLGNEQFF. The chain links TRBV3-1 to TRBJ2-1; TCRdb names TRBD2, which stays unverified in the absence of DNA. Germline V gene lookup returns CDR1 LGHDT and CDR2 YNNKEL (reference sequence). The CDR3 length is 16 residues.

The chain has TRBV2 and TRBJ1-2. The CDR3 totals 13 residues. Germline CDR1 is SNHLY and CDR2 is FYNNEI. The CDR3: CASSDGRADGYTF.

This chain connects TRBV20-1 to TRBJ2-5; with no DNA, the TCRdb D assignment of TRBD2 cannot be verified. Germline V gene sequence: CDR1 DFQATT, CDR2 SNEGSKA (reference sequence). CDR3 length: 13 residues. CDR3 loop: CTLLRAGEETQYF.

V gene TRBV7-2 combines with J gene TRBJ2-7; the D call from TCRdb, TRBD2, cannot be confirmed without DNA. Germline V gene lookup returns CDR1 SGHTA and CDR2 FQGNSA. There are 17 residues in the CDR3. The CDR3 region is CASSLFGAGRASYEQYF.

The chain is built from TRBV11-3 and TRBJ1-6; TCRdb calls TRBD1, which cannot be checked without DNA. Germline CDR1 reads SGHNT; CDR2 reads YENEEA. The CDR3 extends over 15 amino acids. CDR3 sequence reads: CASSLGDRDNSPLHF.